The 4 T cell receptor beta chains below come from one sample, sequenced in a study of radiation and T cells in renal cell carcinoma. This sample's treatment: treatment-naive control, cytoreductive nephrectomy. Libraries were prepared by immunoSEQ multiplex PCR; TCRdb keeps only in-frame clonotypes and omits some of them. Found here are roughly 8,000 clones, 65% of them singletons; the top ten hold about 40%. Source: tumor tissue, taken from a patient whose treatment was nephrectomy without radiotherapy. The receptors stem from a woman in her sixties or seventies with renal cell carcinoma.

The V and J genes are TRBV27 and TRBJ2-3; TRBD2 aligns across 11 bases. Germline assignment: CDR1 MNHEY and CDR2 SMNVEV (reference sequence). V gave up 7 bases and J gave up 8 bases; unmatched junction bases: 11. The CDR3 sequence is 15 residues long. The DNA for the CDR3 is TGTGCCAGCAAACTGCTAGCGGGGGGCCGGGGTACGCAGTATTTT. As protein: CASKLLAGGRGTQYF.

In its sample, this clone ranks as large. The V call is TRBV5-8, the J call TRBJ2-7, with D perhaps given as TRBD1 or TRBD2 (5 bases each). CDR3 size: 14 residues. Germline CDR1 and CDR2: SGHTS and YDEGEE. V lost 4 bases and J 0 bases, leaving 11 bases between the germline ends. CDR3 protein: CASSRGLNSYEQYF. CDR3 in DNA: TGTGCCAGCAGCCGGGGCCTTAACTCCTACGAGCAGTACTTC.

The V and J genes are TRBV27 and TRBJ2-7; 9 nucleotides line up with TRBD1. The CDR3 is made up of 16 amino acids. The V and J ends lost 5 bases and 2 bases, in that order; junction bases with no gene match: 10. CDR1 and CDR2 (germline): MNHEY, SMNVEV (reference sequence). The CDR3 protein is CASSERTGAYPYEQYF. The CDR3 region has the DNA TGTGCCAGCAGTGAGAGGACAGGGGCTTACCCCTACGAGCAGTACTTC.

The V and J genes are TRBV7-3 and TRBJ1-3; D not resolved. Per the germline V gene, CDR1 is SGHTA and CDR2 is FQGTGA. The length of the CDR3 is 14 residues. V was shortened by 7 bases and J by 4 bases, with 14 bases between the two germline ends. The CDR3 sequence is CASMDDPLGNTIYF. DNA of the CDR3: TGTGCCAGCATGGACGACCCCCTGGGAAACACCATATATTTT.